This entry concerns a single T cell receptor beta chain. The treatment here: roughly 19 received Ad26.COV2.S at low or high dose, single or two shots; five or six received placebo; per-sample allocation not given. Samples came from day 63 after the first vaccine or placebo injection. The donor was a Boston adult aged 18-55 years. This sample stems from a study of Ad26.COV2.S vaccination and SARS-CoV-2 variants. Per the germline V gene, CDR1 is SGHNT and CDR2 is YYREEE (reference sequence). V shed 3 bases, J shed 8 bases, and the junction held 14 bases outside the gene matches. This CDR3 has 16 amino acids. Generated by immunoSEQ multiplex PCR, the TCRdb table keeps only in-frame clones and is missing some. The table records 440,000 or so clones, around 93% of them present only once.

The TCR comes from a person between 18 and 65 years old who received the Ad26.COV2.S COVID-19 vaccine or a placebo. The V and J genes are TRBV5-4 and TRBJ1-2; 9 bases are shared with TRBD1. Sequencing was performed on peripheral blood, taken in a trial of Ad26.COV2.S vaccine versus placebo. CDR3 residues: CASSSEPGQGSAGYTF. DNA for the CDR3: TGTGCCAGCAGCTCCGAACCGGGACAGGGAAGCGCGGGCTACACCTTC.